Following are 25 T cell receptor beta chains from one sample sequenced in a study of cytomegalovirus exposure and HLA in healthy donors (dated by TCRdb to 2016 to 2017). To prepare the library, the immunoSEQ multiplex PCR assay was applied. The multiplex PCR relied on a mix of 60 forward primers for TCR Vbeta segments and 13 reverse primers for TCR Jbeta segments. TCRdb took this table from immuneACCESS and kept in-frame rearrangements with V and J called. Such tables lack part of the clones; where checked against another copy, unresolved V genes explain under half of the gap, and the rest is unexplained. The sample table contains 150,000 or so clones; only one count was recorded for approximately 80% of them. The ten largest clones take up around 4.1% of the sample. What was sequenced was PBMCs. The receptors were sampled from a woman aged 45-59 years in good health and CMV-seropositive.

The V call is TRBV4-1, the J call TRBJ1-5, with D hard to call. The CDR3 extends over 15 amino acids. V was trimmed by 3 bases and J by 5 bases, leaving 14 bases between them. Germline assignment: CDR1 MGHRA and CDR2 YSYEKL. Here the CDR3 reads CASSHPDMIHQPQHF. Here the CDR3 DNA reads TGCGCCAGCAGCCATCCCGACATGATACATCAGCCCCAGCATTTT.

The chain links TRBV5-1 to TRBJ2-5; perhaps TRBD1 as D (5 bases). Trimming removed 2 bases from V and 9 bases from J, with 14 bases in between. The CDR3 is 13 residues long. Germline V gene sequence: CDR1 SGHRS, CDR2 YFSETQ. CDR3 amino acids: CASSLPGPRAQYF. CDR3 DNA: TGCGCCAGCAGCTTACCAGGGCCCAGGGCCCAGTACTTC.

This chain links TRBV4-1 with TRBJ2-1, with D perhaps matching TRBD1 (6 bases). Trimming cost V 1 base and J 9 bases, with 13 bases left between them. CDR1 is MGHRA, CDR2 YSYEKL, per germline. The CDR3 is 14 residues long. In DNA, the CDR3 is TGCGCCAGCAGCCAAGGGCAGGGGAAAGGTGAGCAGTTCTTC. Residues: CASSQGQGKGEQFF.

For this clone: The identical CDR3 is also encoded by other nucleotide sequences in the sample. V gene TRBV11-2 combines with J gene TRBJ1-1; D perhaps matches TRBD1 (6 bases). Germline CDR1 reads SGHAT; CDR2 reads FQNNGV. V lost 1 base to trimming and J lost 1 base, with 7 bases between them. The length of the CDR3 is 14 residues. The CDR3 loop is CASSLAGENTEAFF. DNA of the CDR3: TGTGCCAGCAGCTTAGCAGGGGAGAACACTGAAGCTTTCTTT.

This chain links TRBV7-9 with TRBJ2-5; D might be TRBD1 (5 bases). V lost 7 bases and J 4 bases, leaving 13 bases between the germline ends. CDR1 and CDR2 (germline): SEHNR, FQNEAQ (reference sequence). This CDR3 contains 13 residues. CDR3 sequence: CASTPKGAETQYF. The DNA of the CDR3 is TGTGCCAGCACCCCTAAAGGGGCAGAGACCCAGTACTTC.

The CDR3 nucleotides are TGTGCCAGTGGAAAAGATGCTAGCGGCCTCAATGAGCAGTTCTTC. Its protein is CASGKDASGLNEQFF. The genes are TRBV19 and TRBJ2-1; 7 bases are shared with TRBD2. This CDR3 has 15 residues. In germline, CDR1 is LNHDA, CDR2 SQIVND (reference sequence). Trimming removed 8 bases from V and 6 bases from J; junction bases left unmatched: 13.

The rearrangement joins TRBV10-3 to TRBJ2-1; D is possibly TRBD2 (6 bases). This CDR3 is built from 13 residues. V was pared by 7 bases and J by 4 bases, with 11 bases between. The germline V gene encodes CDR1 ENHRY and CDR2 SYGVKD. CDR3 sequence (DNA): TGTGCCATCACACGGGAGCCATACAATGAGCAGTTCTTC. As protein: CAITREPYNEQFF.

The rearrangement links TRBV5-1 to TRBJ2-2; 7 bases are shared with TRBD2. CDR1 and CDR2 (germline): SGHRS, YFSETQ. The CDR3 is 15 amino acids. V lost 0 bases, J lost 9 bases, and 8 bases stayed unmatched. The CDR3 nucleotides are TGCGCCAGCAGCTTGGATGGCGGGAGTCAGCGGGAGCTGTTTTTT. It translates to CASSLDGGSQRELFF.

The rearrangement links TRBV5-1 to TRBJ2-1; D gene uncertain. Germline CDR1 reads SGHRS; CDR2 reads YFSETQ. CDR3 length: 16 amino acids. Trimming removed 1 base at V and 7 bases at J, with 18 bases between. The CDR3: CASSLNRFGRQNEQFF. CDR3 DNA: TGCGCCAGCAGCTTGAATCGATTTGGCAGGCAGAATGAGCAGTTCTTC.

The rearrangement uses TRBV13 and TRBJ2-1; TRBD2 matches 10 bases. V gave up 4 bases and J gave up 1 base; unmatched junction bases: 7. Germline V gives CDR1 PRHDT, CDR2 FYEKMQ (reference sequence). This CDR3 has 17 amino acids. The CDR3 spells CASSWYSGGPSYNEQFF. CDR3 bases: TGTGCCAGCAGCTGGTATAGCGGGGGGCCATCCTACAATGAGCAGTTCTTC.

This chain links TRBV19 with TRBJ2-7; TRBD2 matches 9 bases. The germline V gene encodes CDR1 LNHDA and CDR2 SQIVND (reference sequence). The CDR3 runs 18 residues. V lost 2 bases to trimming and J lost 0 bases; unmatched junction nucleotides: 11. The CDR3 region has the DNA TGTGCCAGTAGTATAAGGATGAGTCTAGCGGGATTCTCCTACGAGCAGTACTTC. Translating gives CASSIRMSLAGFSYEQYF. Looking up the rest from reference TRBV19 and TRBJ2-7 gives the full variable domain: DGGITQSPKYLFRKEGQNVTLSCEQNLNHDAMYWYRQDPGQGLRLIYYSQIVNDFQKGDIAEGYSVSREKKESFPLTVTSAQKNPTAFYLCASSIRMSLAGFSYEQYFGPGTRLTVT.

In its sample, this clone was seen a few times. The chain uses TRBV15 and TRBJ2-7; weak D call: TRBD1 (7 bases). This CDR3 contains 14 residues. Per the germline V gene, CDR1 is LNHNV and CDR2 is YYDKDF (reference sequence). V was clipped by 5 bases and J by 2 bases, with 13 bases between them. DNA for the CDR3: TGTGCCACCAGCTGGAGGGACAGAGCCTACGAGCAGTACTTC. Residues: CATSWRDRAYEQYF.

This chain links TRBV5-1 with TRBJ1-1; 10 bases line up with TRBD1. In germline, CDR1 is SGHRS, CDR2 YFSETQ. The trim removed 4 bases at V and 12 bases at J, leaving 9 bases unmatched. The CDR3 covers 13 residues. This chain's CDR3 is CASSPGQGKLPFF. The CDR3 DNA follows: TGCGCCAGCAGCCCGGGACAGGGGAAACTTCCTTTCTTT.

This clone was seen more than once but under ten times. V gene TRBV9 combines with J gene TRBJ2-3, with 12 bases fitting TRBD2. In germline, CDR1 is SGDLS, CDR2 YYNGEE. Germline trimming cut 3 bases from V and 4 bases from J; bases unmatched to any gene: 6. The CDR3 sequence is 16 residues long. The CDR3 DNA sequence: TGTGCCAGCAGCGACACTAGCGGGAGGTGGCCAGATACGCAGTATTTT. Translating it yields CASSDTSGRWPDTQYF.

The V and J genes are TRBV11-2 and TRBJ1-1; D possibly corresponds to TRBD1 (6 bases). This CDR3 contains 14 residues. V lost 5 bases and J 5 bases, leaving 15 bases between the germline ends. Germline CDR1 is SGHAT and CDR2 is FQNNGV. CDR3 loop: CASSPQGRWTEAFF. CDR3 nucleotide sequence: TGTGCCAGCAGCCCACAGGGAAGATGGACTGAAGCTTTCTTT.

This chain's CDR3 is CASSPTGTGVGYTF. The CDR3 DNA reads as TGTGCCAGCAGCCCGACCGGGACAGGGGTTGGCTACACCTTC. The chain couples TRBV7-9 to TRBJ1-2, with 10 bases identical to TRBD1. CDR1 is SEHNR, CDR2 FQNEAQ, per germline (reference sequence). V shed 5 bases and J 7 bases; nucleotides not matched to a gene: 7. The CDR3 has 14 residues.

The chain joins TRBV28 to TRBJ1-1, with a weak D call TRBD1 (5 bases). CDR3 size: 14 residues. The V end was cut by 1 base, the J end by 2 bases, with 8 bases between. From germline, CDR1 is MDHEN and CDR2 SYDVKM. Written as DNA, the CDR3 is TGTGCCAGCAGTTTATTTAGGGGTAACACTGAAGCTTTCTTT. As protein: CASSLFRGNTEAFF. Full variable domain (outside the CDR3, taken from reference TRBV28 and TRBJ1-1): DVKVTQSSRYLVKRTGEKVFLECVQDMDHENMFWYRQDPGLGLRLIYFSYDVKMKEKGDIPEGYSVSREKKERFSLILESASTNQTSMYLCASSLFRGNTEAFFGQGTRLTVV.

As concerns this clone: The junction and the germline gene differ at one end; a read error may be behind it. The rearrangement joins TRBV7-7 to TRBJ2-1; D unclear. CDR3 length: 15 amino acids. CDR1 SSHAT and CDR2 FNYEAQ come from the germline V gene (reference sequence). Here the CDR3 DNA reads TGTGCTAGCAGCTTAGCTGGCACGGGTATGAATGAGCAGTTCTTC. Its protein is CASSLAGTGMNEQFF.

The chain links TRBV7-9 to TRBJ1-4, with a possible D match to TRBD1 (6 bases). V was trimmed by 1 base and J by 6 bases, leaving 15 bases between them. Germline V gene data show CDR1 as SEHNR and CDR2 as FQNEAQ (reference sequence). The CDR3 is 16 amino acids. The CDR3 coding sequence is TGTGCCAGCAGCTTAGGGGTACAGGGTTTTGATGAAAAACTGTTTTTT. Translation: CASSLGVQGFDEKLFF.

The gene calls are TRBV7-9 and TRBJ2-7; D is possibly TRBD2 (5 bases). Deletions cut 8 bases from V and 1 base from J, with 12 bases between. The CDR3 contains 13 residues. Germline lookup yields CDR1 SEHNR and CDR2 FQNEAQ (reference sequence). Here the CDR3 DNA reads TGTGCCAGCCGTGGCGGACTTTCCTACGAGCAGTACTTC. It codes for CASRGGLSYEQYF.

V and J are TRBV2 and TRBJ2-2; D may be TRBD2 (6 bases). Trimming removed 4 bases at V and 2 bases at J, with 29 bases between. The CDR3 contains 21 residues. Looked up from germline, CDR1 is SNHLY and CDR2 is FYNNEI. The CDR3 DNA sequence: TGTGCCAGCAGTGTGTCGAAGGAGATGGTTCGGCGGGGCCCTAACACCGGGGAGCTGTTTTTT. It specifies CASSVSKEMVRRGPNTGELFF.

The chain carries TRBV28 and TRBJ1-1, with D uncertain. V lost 6 bases to trimming and J lost 5 bases, with 7 bases between them. Germline V CDR1 and CDR2: MDHEN, SYDVKM. The CDR3 sequence is 11 residues long. As DNA, the CDR3 is TGTGCCAGCAGGAGGATTACTGAAGCTTTCTTT. This codes for CASRRITEAFF. Filled out from reference TRBV28 and TRBJ1-1, the complete variable domain reads DVKVTQSSRYLVKRTGEKVFLECVQDMDHENMFWYRQDPGLGLRLIYFSYDVKMKEKGDIPEGYSVSREKKERFSLILESASTNQTSMYLCASRRITEAFFGQGTRLTVV.

The table lists this clone with a few counts. The rearrangement joins TRBV7-2 to TRBJ1-6; 7 bases line up with TRBD1. This CDR3 spans 15 amino acids. CDR1 and CDR2 from the germline V gene are SGHTA and FQGNSA. V gave up 5 bases and J gave up 8 bases; unmatched junction bases: 9. The CDR3 region is CASSDRRQGHSPLHF. The CDR3 bases are TGTGCCAGCAGCGACCGAAGACAGGGACATTCACCCCTCCACTTT.

The table lists this clone with a few counts. The CDR3 sequence is CSVYPDGGQETQYF. The CDR3 DNA follows: TGCAGCGTCTACCCAGACGGGGGGCAAGAGACCCAGTACTTC. The chain joins TRBV29-1 to TRBJ2-5; 7 bases map to TRBD2. CDR1 SQVTM and CDR2 ANQGSEA come from the germline V gene. The junction had 9 bases not matched to a gene; V was cut back by 6 bases and J by 2 bases. The CDR3 loop spans 14 amino acids.

V usage is TRBV5-1 and J usage is TRBJ2-2; 13 bases fit TRBD2. Germline CDR1 SGHRS, CDR2 YFSETQ. V gave up 1 base and J gave up 4 bases; unmatched junction bases: 10. The CDR3 loop spans 19 amino acids. The CDR3 loop is CASSLTPGLAGWGTGELFF. CDR3 sequence (DNA): TGCGCCAGCAGCTTGACCCCGGGACTAGCGGGATGGGGCACCGGGGAGCTGTTTTTT.